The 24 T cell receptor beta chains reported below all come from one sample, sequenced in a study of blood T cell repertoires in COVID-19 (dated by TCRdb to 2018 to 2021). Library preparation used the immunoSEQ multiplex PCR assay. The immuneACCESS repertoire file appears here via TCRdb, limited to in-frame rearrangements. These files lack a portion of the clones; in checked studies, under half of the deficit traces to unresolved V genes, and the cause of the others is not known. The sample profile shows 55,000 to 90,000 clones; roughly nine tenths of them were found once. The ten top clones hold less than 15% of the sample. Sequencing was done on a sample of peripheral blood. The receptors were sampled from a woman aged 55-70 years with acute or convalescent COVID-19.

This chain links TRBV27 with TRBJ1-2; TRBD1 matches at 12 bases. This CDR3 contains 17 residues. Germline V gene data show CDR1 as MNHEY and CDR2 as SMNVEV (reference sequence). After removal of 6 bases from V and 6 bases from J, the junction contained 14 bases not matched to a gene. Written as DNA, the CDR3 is TGTGCCAGCAGGACCCGGGACAGGGGGCGCGGAGGGGATGGCTACACCTTC. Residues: CASRTRDRGRGGDGYTF.

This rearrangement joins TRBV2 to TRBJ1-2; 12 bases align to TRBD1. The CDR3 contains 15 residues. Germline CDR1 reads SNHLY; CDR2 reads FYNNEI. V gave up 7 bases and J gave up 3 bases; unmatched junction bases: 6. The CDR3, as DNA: TGTGCCAGCATTGGGGACAGGGGGCTCGACTATGGCTACACCTTC. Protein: CASIGDRGLDYGYTF.

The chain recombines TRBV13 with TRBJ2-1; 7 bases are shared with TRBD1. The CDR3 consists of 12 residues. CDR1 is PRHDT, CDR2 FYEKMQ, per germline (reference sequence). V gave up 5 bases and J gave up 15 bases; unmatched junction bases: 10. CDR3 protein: CASSTGTASRFF. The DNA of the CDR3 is TGTGCCAGCAGCACCGGGACAGCCAGCAGGTTCTTC.

This chain's CDR3 is CASSLGGSGNQPQHF. CDR3 DNA sequence: TGTGCCAGCAGCTTGGGAGGGTCTGGCAATCAGCCCCAGCATTTT. J is TRBJ1-5 and V is TRBV11-1, with unresolved D. Trimming removed 3 bases from V and 2 bases from J, with 11 bases in between. The germline gives CDR1 SGHAT, CDR2 FQDESV (reference sequence). There are 15 residues in the CDR3. The full variable domain, rest sourced from reference TRBV11-1 and TRBJ1-5, is EAEVAQSPRYKITEKSQAVAFWCDPISGHATLYWYRQILGQGPELLVQFQDESVVDDSQLPKDRFSAERLKGVDSTLKIQPAELGDSAMYLCASSLGGSGNQPQHFGDGTRLSIL.

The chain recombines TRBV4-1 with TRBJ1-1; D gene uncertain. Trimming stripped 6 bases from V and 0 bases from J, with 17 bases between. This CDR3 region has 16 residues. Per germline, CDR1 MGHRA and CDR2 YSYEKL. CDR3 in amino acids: CASSEGIRAMNTEAFF. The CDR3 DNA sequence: TGCGCCAGCAGTGAGGGAATACGGGCCATGAACACTGAAGCTTTCTTT.

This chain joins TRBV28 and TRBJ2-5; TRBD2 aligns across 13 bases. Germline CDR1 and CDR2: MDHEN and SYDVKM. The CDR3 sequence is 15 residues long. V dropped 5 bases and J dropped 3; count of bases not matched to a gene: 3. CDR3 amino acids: CASSTSGGAEETQYF. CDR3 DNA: TGTGCCAGCAGTACTAGCGGGGGGGCCGAAGAGACCCAGTACTTC.

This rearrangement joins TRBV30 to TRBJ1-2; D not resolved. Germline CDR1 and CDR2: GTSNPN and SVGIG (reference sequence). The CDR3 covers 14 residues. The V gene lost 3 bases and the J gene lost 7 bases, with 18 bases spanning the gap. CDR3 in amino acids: CAWSDGRGLGGYTF. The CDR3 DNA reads TGTGCCTGGAGCGACGGACGGGGATTAGGTGGCTACACCTTC.

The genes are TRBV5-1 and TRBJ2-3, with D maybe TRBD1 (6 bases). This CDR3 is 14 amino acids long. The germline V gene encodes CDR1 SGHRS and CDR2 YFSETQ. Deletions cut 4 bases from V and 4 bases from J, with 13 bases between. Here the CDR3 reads CASSPTGKADTQYF. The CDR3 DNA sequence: TGCGCCAGCAGCCCAACAGGGAAGGCAGATACGCAGTATTTT.

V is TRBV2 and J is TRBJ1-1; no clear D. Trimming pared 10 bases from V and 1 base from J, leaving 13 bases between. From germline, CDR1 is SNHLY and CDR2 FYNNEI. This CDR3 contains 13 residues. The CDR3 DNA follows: TGTGCCACCCGGGATCGACAGAACACTGAAGCTTTCTTT. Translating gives CATRDRQNTEAFF.

This CDR3 reads CAISGNTLLKKDSRPLHF. Here the CDR3 DNA reads TGTGCCATCAGTGGGAATACCTTGTTAAAAAAGGACAGTCGACCCCTCCACTTT. The V call is TRBV10-3, the J call TRBJ1-6; perhaps TRBD1 as D (6 bases). CDR1 is ENHRY and CDR2 is SYGVKD in the germline V gene. The CDR3 covers 18 residues. The V and J ends lost 4 bases and 12 bases respectively, with 28 bases between them.

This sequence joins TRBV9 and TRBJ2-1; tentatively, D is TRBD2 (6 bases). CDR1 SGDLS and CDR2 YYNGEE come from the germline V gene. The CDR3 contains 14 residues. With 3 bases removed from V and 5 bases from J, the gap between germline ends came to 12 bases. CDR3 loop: CASSALATNNEQFF. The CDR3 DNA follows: TGTGCCAGCAGCGCCCTAGCGACCAACAATGAGCAGTTCTTC.

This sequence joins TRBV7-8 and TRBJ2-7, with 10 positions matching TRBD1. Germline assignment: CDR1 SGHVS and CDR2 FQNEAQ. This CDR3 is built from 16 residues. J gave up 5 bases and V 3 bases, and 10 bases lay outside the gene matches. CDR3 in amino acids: CASSLGGTGEWDEQYF. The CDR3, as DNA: TGTGCCAGCAGCTTGGGTGGGACAGGGGAATGGGACGAGCAGTACTTC.

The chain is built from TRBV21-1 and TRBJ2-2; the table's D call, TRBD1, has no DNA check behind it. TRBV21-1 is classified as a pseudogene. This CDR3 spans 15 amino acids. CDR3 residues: CASSPRTANTGELFF. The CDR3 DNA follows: TGTGCCAGCAGCCCCCGGACAGCCAACACCGGGGAGCTGTTTTTT.

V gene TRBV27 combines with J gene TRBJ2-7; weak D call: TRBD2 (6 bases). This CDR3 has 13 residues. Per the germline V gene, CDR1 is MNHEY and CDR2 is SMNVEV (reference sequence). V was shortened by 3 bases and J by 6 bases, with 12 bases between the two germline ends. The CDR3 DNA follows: TGTGCCAGCAGTTTCGCGGGGAGGTCCGAGCAGTACTTC. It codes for CASSFAGRSEQYF.

Here the CDR3 reads CASSARDRGYEQYF. CDR3 nucleotide sequence: TGTGCCAGCTCAGCCCGGGACAGGGGCTACGAGCAGTACTTC. The chain uses TRBV18 and TRBJ2-7; the match to TRBD1 covers 10 bases. V lost 5 bases, J lost 3 bases, and 4 bases stayed unmatched. The CDR3 contains 14 residues. The V gene's germline CDR1 is KGHSH and CDR2 LQKENI.

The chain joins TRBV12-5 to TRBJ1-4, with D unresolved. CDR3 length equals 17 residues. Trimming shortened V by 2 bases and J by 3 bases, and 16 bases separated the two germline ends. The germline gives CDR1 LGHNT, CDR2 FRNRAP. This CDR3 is CASGLLTSLAANEKLFF. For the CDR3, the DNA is TGTGCTAGTGGTTTGCTGACGTCTCTTGCGGCTAATGAAAAACTGTTTTTT.

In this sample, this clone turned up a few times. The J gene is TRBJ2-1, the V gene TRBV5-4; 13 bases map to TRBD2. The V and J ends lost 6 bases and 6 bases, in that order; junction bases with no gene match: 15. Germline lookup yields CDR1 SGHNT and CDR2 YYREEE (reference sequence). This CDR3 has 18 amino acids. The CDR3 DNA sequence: TGTGCCAGCACTCCTGAGGGACTAGCGGGGCTCGGGGGCAATGAGCAGTTCTTC. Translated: CASTPEGLAGLGGNEQFF.

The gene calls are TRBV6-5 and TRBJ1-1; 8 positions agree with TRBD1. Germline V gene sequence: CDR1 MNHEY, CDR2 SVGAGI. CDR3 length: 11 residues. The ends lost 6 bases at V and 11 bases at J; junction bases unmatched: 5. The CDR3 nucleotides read TGTGCCAGCAGGAGACAGGGGACGGCTTTCTTT. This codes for CASRRQGTAFF.

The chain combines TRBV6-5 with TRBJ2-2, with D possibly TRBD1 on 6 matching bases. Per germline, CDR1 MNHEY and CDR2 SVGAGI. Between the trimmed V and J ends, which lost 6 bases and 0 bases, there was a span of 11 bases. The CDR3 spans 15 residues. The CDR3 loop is CASRGAGANTGELFF. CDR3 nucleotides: TGTGCCAGCAGGGGGGCCGGGGCGAACACCGGGGAGCTGTTTTTT.

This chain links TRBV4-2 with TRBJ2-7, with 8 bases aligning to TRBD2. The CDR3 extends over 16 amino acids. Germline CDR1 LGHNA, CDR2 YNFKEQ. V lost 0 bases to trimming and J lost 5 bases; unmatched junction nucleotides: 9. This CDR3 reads CASSQDPRGGFNEQYF. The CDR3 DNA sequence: TGTGCCAGCAGCCAAGATCCACGGGGGGGCTTCAACGAGCAGTACTTC.

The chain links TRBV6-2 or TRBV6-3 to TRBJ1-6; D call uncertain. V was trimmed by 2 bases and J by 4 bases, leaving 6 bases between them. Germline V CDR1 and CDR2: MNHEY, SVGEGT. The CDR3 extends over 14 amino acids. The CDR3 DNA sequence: TGTGCCAGCAGTTACGAGTTGTATAATTCACCCCTCCACTTT. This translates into CASSYELYNSPLHF.

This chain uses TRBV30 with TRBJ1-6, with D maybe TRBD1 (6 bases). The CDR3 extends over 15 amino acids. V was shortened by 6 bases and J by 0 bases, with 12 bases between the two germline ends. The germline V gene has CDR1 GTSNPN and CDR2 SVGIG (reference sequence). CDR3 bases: TGTGCCTGCAAAACAGGGAGCTCCTATAATTCACCCCTCCACTTT. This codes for CACKTGSSYNSPLHF.

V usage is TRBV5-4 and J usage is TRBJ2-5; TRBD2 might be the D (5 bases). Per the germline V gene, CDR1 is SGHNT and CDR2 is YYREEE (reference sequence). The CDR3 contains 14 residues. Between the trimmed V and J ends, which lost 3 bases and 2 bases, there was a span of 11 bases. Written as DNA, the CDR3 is TGTGCCAGCAGCTCATGGACTGGACAAGAGACCCAGTACTTC. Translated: CASSSWTGQETQYF.

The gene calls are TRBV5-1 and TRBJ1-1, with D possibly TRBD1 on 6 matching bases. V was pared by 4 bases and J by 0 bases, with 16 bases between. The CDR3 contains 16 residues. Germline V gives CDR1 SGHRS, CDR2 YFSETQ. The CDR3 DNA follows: TGCGCCAGCAGCCAGGGGTCCAGTAGTATGAACACTGAAGCTTTCTTT. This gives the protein CASSQGSSSMNTEAFF.